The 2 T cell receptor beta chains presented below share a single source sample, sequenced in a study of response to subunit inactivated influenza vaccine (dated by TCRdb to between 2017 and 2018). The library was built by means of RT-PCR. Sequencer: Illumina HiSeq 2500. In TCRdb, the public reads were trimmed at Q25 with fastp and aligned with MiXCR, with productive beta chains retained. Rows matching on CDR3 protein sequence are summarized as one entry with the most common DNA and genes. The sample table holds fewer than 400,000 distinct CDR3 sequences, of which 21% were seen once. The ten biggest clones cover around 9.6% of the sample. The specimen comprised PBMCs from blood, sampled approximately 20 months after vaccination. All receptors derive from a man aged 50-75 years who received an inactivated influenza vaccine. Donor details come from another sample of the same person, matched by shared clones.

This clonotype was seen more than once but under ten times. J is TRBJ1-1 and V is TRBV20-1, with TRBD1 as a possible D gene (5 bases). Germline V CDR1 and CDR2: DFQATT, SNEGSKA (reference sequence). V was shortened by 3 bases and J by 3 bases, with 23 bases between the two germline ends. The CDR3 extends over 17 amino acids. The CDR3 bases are TGCAGTGCTAGGGGGCCGAACAGGAGGGGTGCGGACACTGAAGCTTTCTTT. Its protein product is CSARGPNRRGADTEAFF.

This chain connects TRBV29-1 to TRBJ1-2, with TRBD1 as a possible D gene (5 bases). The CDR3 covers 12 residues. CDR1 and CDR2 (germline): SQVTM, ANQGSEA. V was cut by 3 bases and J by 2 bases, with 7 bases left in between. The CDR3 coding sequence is TGCAGCGTTGACGACAGCAACTATGGCTACACCTTC. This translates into CSVDDSNYGYTF.